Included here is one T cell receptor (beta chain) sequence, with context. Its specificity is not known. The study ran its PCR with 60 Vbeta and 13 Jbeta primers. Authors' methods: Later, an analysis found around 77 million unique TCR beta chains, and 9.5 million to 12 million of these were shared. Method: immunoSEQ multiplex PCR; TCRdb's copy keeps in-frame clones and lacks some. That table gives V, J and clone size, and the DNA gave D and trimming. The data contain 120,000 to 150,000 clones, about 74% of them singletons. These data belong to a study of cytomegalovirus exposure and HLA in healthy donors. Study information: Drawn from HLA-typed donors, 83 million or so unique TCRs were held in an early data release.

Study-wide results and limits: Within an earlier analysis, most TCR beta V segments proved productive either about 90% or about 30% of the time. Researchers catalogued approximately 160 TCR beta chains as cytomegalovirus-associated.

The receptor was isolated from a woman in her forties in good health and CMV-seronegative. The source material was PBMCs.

CDR3 protein: CASSFAGGTEAFF. CDR3 bases: TGTGCCAGCAGTTTTGCCGGGGGGACTGAAGCTTTCTTT. The V call is TRBV27, the J call TRBJ1-1, with D possibly being TRBD1 (5 bases). Germline V gene data show CDR1 as MNHEY and CDR2 as SMNVEV (reference sequence). V lost 3 bases and J lost 5, with 10 bases in between. This CDR3 has 13 residues.